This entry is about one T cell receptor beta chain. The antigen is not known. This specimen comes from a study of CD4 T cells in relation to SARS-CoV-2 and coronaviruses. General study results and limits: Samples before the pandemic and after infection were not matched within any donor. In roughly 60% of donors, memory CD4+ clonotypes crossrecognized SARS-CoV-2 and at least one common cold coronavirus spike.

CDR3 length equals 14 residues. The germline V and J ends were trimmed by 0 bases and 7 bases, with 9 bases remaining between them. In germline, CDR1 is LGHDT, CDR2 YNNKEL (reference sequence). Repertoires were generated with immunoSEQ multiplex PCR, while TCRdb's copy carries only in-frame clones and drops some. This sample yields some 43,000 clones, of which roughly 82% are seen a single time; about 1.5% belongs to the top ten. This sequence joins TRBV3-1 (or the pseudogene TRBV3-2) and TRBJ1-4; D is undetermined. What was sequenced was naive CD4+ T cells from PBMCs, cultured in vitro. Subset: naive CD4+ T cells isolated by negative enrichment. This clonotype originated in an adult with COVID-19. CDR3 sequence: CASSQDERPEKLFF. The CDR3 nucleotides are TGTGCCAGCAGCCAAGACGAACGGCCTGAAAAACTGTTTTTT.